These 32 T cell receptor beta chains were all obtained from the same sample, sequenced in a study of blood T cell repertoires in COVID-19. Profiling relied on immunoSEQ multiplex PCR, and the TCRdb table lists in-frame clones only, not all of them. The profile shows 95,000 or so clones, about four fifths of them singletons. Sequenced material: peripheral blood. These receptors were obtained from a human donor in a cohort sampled during active COVID-19.

This clone was counted a single time. The V and J genes are TRBV18 and TRBJ2-1; D unclear. The ends were cut back, 3 bases at V and 10 bases at J, with 16 bases in the middle. CDR3 size: 14 residues. Germline V gene lookup returns CDR1 KGHSH and CDR2 LQKENI. In nucleotides, the CDR3 is TGTGCCAGCTCACCTTCCAGCGCGCGATCCGAGCAGTTCTTC. Protein sequence: CASSPSSARSEQFF.

CDR3 DNA sequence: TGTGCCAGCAGCTCCCCGATCACTAGTCGGTACGAGCAGTACTTC. This encodes CASSSPITSRYEQYF. The chain has TRBV7-9 and TRBJ2-7; D possibly corresponds to TRBD2 (5 bases). The CDR3 has 15 amino acids. Germline lookup yields CDR1 SEHNR and CDR2 FQNEAQ (reference sequence). With 4 bases removed from V and 4 bases from J, the gap between germline ends came to 17 bases.

This chain connects TRBV5-6 to TRBJ2-5; TRBD2 aligns across 8 bases. V lost 0 bases, J lost 5 bases, and 12 bases stayed unmatched. The CDR3 has 17 residues. Germline V CDR1 and CDR2: SGHDT, YYEEEE. The CDR3 DNA sequence: TGTGCCAGCAGCTTGGTGCCTAGCGGGCCCTCCGGGGAGACCCAGTACTTC. Amino acids: CASSLVPSGPSGETQYF.

J is TRBJ2-7 and V is TRBV25-1, with 9 bases lining up with TRBD1. Trimming at V came to 6 bases and at J to 9 bases, leaving 15 bases not matched to a gene. The CDR3 runs to 15 residues. CDR1 and CDR2 from the germline V gene are MGHDK and SYGVNS. In DNA form, the CDR3 reads TGTGCCAGCAGGGGGGACAGGGCTTCTCCCTTGGGGCAGTACTTC. It specifies CASRGDRASPLGQYF.

This rearrangement joins TRBV5-1 to TRBJ2-7; TRBD2 aligns across 7 bases. The CDR3 runs 14 residues. Germline trimming cut 2 bases from V and 4 bases from J; bases unmatched to any gene: 6. The V gene's germline CDR1 is SGHRS and CDR2 YFSETQ. The CDR3 sequence is CASSFGGFSYEQYF. The CDR3 bases are TGCGCCAGCAGCTTCGGGGGGTTTTCGTACGAGCAGTACTTC.

CDR3 in DNA: TGCGCCAGCATACCTGACGGGACAAACTATGGCTACACCTTC. This gives the protein CASIPDGTNYGYTF. The chain has TRBV10-2 and TRBJ1-2; D may be TRBD1 (6 bases). Per germline, CDR1 WSHSY and CDR2 SAAADI. CDR3 length: 14 residues. Trimming took 7 bases from V and 2 from J, leaving 14 bases between them.

This clone was seen more than once but under ten times. The chain combines TRBV7-2 with TRBJ2-1; 12 bases are shared with TRBD2. The CDR3 spans 17 residues. The V gene end was trimmed by 5 bases and the J gene end by 9 bases; junction bases not matched to a gene: 14. The germline V gene has CDR1 SGHTA and CDR2 FQGNSA. The CDR3 bases are TGTGCCAGCAGCCAGAGCGGGACTAGCGGGTTTCGGGGTGAGCAGTTCTTC. Residues: CASSQSGTSGFRGEQFF.

The chain is built from TRBV6-5 and TRBJ2-3; D is perhaps TRBD2 (6 bases). The V and J ends lost 8 bases and 3 bases respectively, with 9 bases between them. From germline, CDR1 is MNHEY and CDR2 SVGAGI. CDR3 size: 12 residues. For the CDR3, the DNA is TGTGCCAGCTTGGAGGGAACAGATACGCAGTATTTT. Translated, it gives CASLEGTDTQYF.

CDR3 bases: TGTGCCAGTAGTATTCCCGGGACAGGGTACAATGAGCAGTTCTTC. Translating gives CASSIPGTGYNEQFF. The V and J genes are TRBV19 and TRBJ2-1; 9 bases align to TRBD1. The CDR3 is 15 amino acids. V trimming: 3 bases; J trimming: 4 bases; junction bases outside the gene matches: 4. Germline V lookup: CDR1 LNHDA, CDR2 SQIVND (reference sequence).

The rearrangement links TRBV11-2 to TRBJ2-1, with 10 nucleotides matching TRBD2. Trimming removed 1 base from V and 9 bases from J; junction bases left unmatched: 9. Germline CDR1 and CDR2: SGHAT and FQNNGV. The CDR3 runs to 16 residues. CDR3 DNA sequence: TGTGCCAGCAGCTTAGTGGTAGCTAGCGGGGGAGGTGAGCAGTTCTTC. This sequence encodes CASSLVVASGGGEQFF.

The sample holds a few counts of this clone. The gene calls are TRBV7-8 and TRBJ1-6, with D perhaps TRBD1 (6 bases). This CDR3 contains 12 residues. Trimming took off 4 bases at V and 19 bases at J, with 17 bases between the two ends. Germline V gives CDR1 SGHVS, CDR2 FQNEAQ. CDR3 residues: CASSSAGAGRHF. In DNA form, the CDR3 reads TGTGCCAGCAGCTCCGCGGGGGCAGGGAGACACTTT.

This chain links TRBV7-6 with TRBJ2-2; D is unresolved. The germline gives CDR1 SGHVS, CDR2 FNYEAQ. The CDR3 loop spans 16 amino acids. V dropped 2 bases and J dropped 6 bases, with 16 bases sitting between them. CDR3 protein: CASSLSPPLVPGELFF. The CDR3 DNA sequence: TGTGCCAGCAGCTTATCCCCACCCTTAGTGCCCGGGGAGCTGTTTTTT.

This sequence joins TRBV10-3 and TRBJ1-1; 10 bases are shared with TRBD1. This CDR3 region has 18 residues. Germline V lookup: CDR1 ENHRY, CDR2 SYGVKD. V lost 4 bases and J lost 0; bases outside the gene matches: 11. CDR3 in DNA: TGTGCCATCAGTGGAGTTTTGGGACAGGGGACTTTGAACACTGAAGCTTTCTTT. Its translation: CAISGVLGQGTLNTEAFF.

This rearrangement joins TRBV19 to TRBJ1-4, with 9 nucleotides matching TRBD1. Germline CDR1 is LNHDA and CDR2 is SQIVND (reference sequence). V was clipped by 5 bases and J by 4 bases; unmatched bases: 8. The CDR3 spans 16 residues. This CDR3 reads CASSEGTGTLNEKLFF. CDR3 nucleotides: TGTGCCAGTAGTGAAGGGACAGGGACCCTTAATGAAAAACTGTTTTTT.

J is TRBJ2-1 and V is TRBV7-3; 7 nucleotides agree with TRBD2. The length of the CDR3 is 16 residues. V shed 5 bases and J 0 bases; nucleotides not matched to a gene: 7. CDR1 SGHTA and CDR2 FQGTGA come from the germline V gene. The chain's CDR3 is CASSGGAGRSYNEQFF. The CDR3 DNA reads TGTGCCAGCAGCGGAGGAGCGGGGCGCTCCTACAATGAGCAGTTCTTC.

The chain carries TRBV20-1 and TRBJ1-1; no reliable D call. Between the trimmed V and J ends, which lost 3 bases and 1 base, there was a span of 9 bases. CDR3 size: 13 residues. Germline V lookup: CDR1 DFQATT, CDR2 SNEGSKA (reference sequence). The DNA of the CDR3 is TGCAGTGCTAGTGGGCAACAGAACACTGAAGCTTTCTTT. This translates into CSASGQQNTEAFF.

The genes are TRBV20-1 and TRBJ2-3; the D gene is possibly TRBD2 (6 bases). Germline V CDR1 and CDR2: DFQATT, SNEGSKA (reference sequence). There are 12 residues in the CDR3. V gave up 3 bases and J gave up 3 bases, with 7 bases separating them. CDR3 nucleotides: TGCAGTGCTAGTGCGGGAACAGATACGCAGTATTTT. Translated, it gives CSASAGTDTQYF.

The chain carries TRBV29-1 and TRBJ2-1, with unresolved D. CDR1 and CDR2 (germline): SQVTM, ANQGSEA. The CDR3 extends over 12 amino acids. Trimming stripped 2 bases from V and 7 bases from J, with 9 bases between. CDR3 in amino acids: CSVERDINEQFF. As DNA, the CDR3 is TGCAGCGTTGAACGCGATATAAATGAGCAGTTCTTC.

The sample holds one count of this clone. The V and J genes are TRBV11-2 and TRBJ1-1, with D possibly matching TRBD1 (6 bases). V lost 5 bases and J lost 1, with 14 bases in between. Germline lookup yields CDR1 SGHAT and CDR2 FQNNGV. The CDR3 sequence is 15 residues long. This chain's CDR3 is CASSREQGANTEAFF. CDR3 sequence (DNA): TGTGCCAGCAGCAGAGAACAGGGAGCGAACACTGAAGCTTTCTTT.

V is TRBV18 and J is TRBJ1-4; the D is unclear. The germline V gene has CDR1 KGHSH and CDR2 LQKENI. The CDR3 consists of 16 residues. The germline V and J ends were trimmed by 2 bases and 7 bases, with 17 bases remaining between them. CDR3 sequence reads: CASSPGRESGGEKLFF. The CDR3 region has the DNA TGTGCCAGCTCACCAGGGAGAGAGTCCGGTGGTGAAAAACTGTTTTTT.

There are a few counts of this clone. The chain carries TRBV9 and TRBJ1-1; D uncertain. Per the germline V gene, CDR1 is SGDLS and CDR2 is YYNGEE. The V and J ends lost 0 bases and 8 bases respectively, with 14 bases between them. CDR3 length: 14 amino acids. The CDR3 region has the DNA TGTGCCAGCAGCGTAGCTTGGTCTGGGAGCGAAGCTTTCTTT. Residues: CASSVAWSGSEAFF.

Note on this clone: The junction does not match germline at one end; this may be a read error. The J gene is TRBJ2-3, the V gene TRBV7-7; 14 bases match TRBD2. This CDR3 region has 16 residues. The germline V gene encodes CDR1 SSHAT and CDR2 FNYEAQ (reference sequence). The CDR3 coding sequence is TGTGCTAGCAGCTCGGGACTAGCGGGGGGCACAGATACGCAGTATTTT. Protein: CASSSGLAGGTDTQYF.

This chain connects TRBV9 to TRBJ1-6, with D perhaps TRBD1 (5 bases). CDR1 is SGDLS and CDR2 is YYNGEE in the germline V gene. V was trimmed by 3 bases and J by 5 bases, leaving 12 bases between them. There are 15 residues in the CDR3. The CDR3 protein is CASSAQDTNNSPLHF. The DNA for the CDR3 is TGTGCCAGCAGCGCCCAGGACACTAATAATTCACCCCTCCACTTT.

J is TRBJ2-7 and V is TRBV6-2 or TRBV6-3; possibly TRBD1 for D (6 bases). Germline V gives CDR1 MNHEY, CDR2 SVGEGT. V was pared by 4 bases and J by 2 bases, with 12 bases between. The CDR3 covers 14 residues. Here the CDR3 reads CASSSGDIAYEQYF. The CDR3 DNA is TGTGCCAGCAGTTCCGGGGACATAGCCTACGAGCAGTACTTC.

This clone turned up a few times. J is TRBJ1-1 and V is TRBV12-3 or TRBV12-4, with D perhaps TRBD1 (5 bases). This CDR3 has 13 residues. The V end lost 7 bases, the J end lost 0 bases, and 9 bases lay between the germline ends. This CDR3 is CASNAGLNTEAFF. CDR3 coding DNA: TGTGCCAGCAATGCAGGGCTGAACACTGAAGCTTTCTTT.

V and J are TRBV4-1 and TRBJ2-7; D is uncertain. V was clipped by 11 bases and J by 6 bases, with 17 bases between them. The CDR3 runs to 12 residues. From germline, CDR1 is MGHRA and CDR2 YSYEKL. The CDR3 reads CASLPGLCEQYF. The CDR3 region has the DNA TGCGCCTCCCTCCCAGGTCTCTGCGAGCAGTACTTC.

The chain uses TRBV29-1 and TRBJ2-1; D is unresolved. Germline assignment: CDR1 SQVTM and CDR2 ANQGSEA. V lost 6 bases to trimming and J lost 3 bases, with 12 bases between them. The CDR3 is 13 residues long. The CDR3 DNA reads as TGCAGCGTCCAGGCCTTGAACTACAATGAGCAGTTCTTC. It encodes CSVQALNYNEQFF.

This chain links TRBV19 with TRBJ2-7; D is perhaps TRBD1 (5 bases). With 4 bases removed from V and 4 bases from J, the gap between germline ends came to 17 bases. This CDR3 spans 15 amino acids. CDR1 is LNHDA and CDR2 is SQIVND in the germline V gene (reference sequence). CDR3 amino acids: CASSTDPGRAYEQYF. In DNA, the CDR3 is TGTGCCAGTAGTACGGACCCAGGGCGAGCTTACGAGCAGTACTTC.

The V and J genes are TRBV9 and TRBJ2-5, with a tentative D call TRBD2 (5 bases). This CDR3 contains 17 residues. Germline V gives CDR1 SGDLS, CDR2 YYNGEE. V lost 3 bases and J 2 bases, leaving 20 bases between the germline ends. CDR3: CASSARGTRYIQETQYF. The CDR3 coding sequence is TGTGCCAGCAGCGCCCGAGGCACTAGATATATTCAAGAGACCCAGTACTTC.

This chain's CDR3 is CASSFWTSAQFF. CDR3 nucleotides: TGTGCCAGCAGCTTTTGGACTAGCGCGCAGTTCTTC. J is TRBJ2-1 and V is TRBV7-2; the match to TRBD2 covers 9 bases. The CDR3 runs to 12 residues. The V gene end was trimmed by 3 bases and the J gene end by 12 bases; junction bases not matched to a gene: 3. Germline CDR1 SGHTA, CDR2 FQGNSA.

The chain recombines TRBV3-1 (or the pseudogene TRBV3-2) with TRBJ2-3; 10 nucleotides align to TRBD2. The ends lost 1 base at V and 6 bases at J; junction bases unmatched: 7. Germline V gene data show CDR1 as LGHDT and CDR2 as YNNKEL (reference sequence). The CDR3 contains 16 residues. The CDR3 DNA follows: TGTGCCAGCAGCCAAGGAATTGGGACTAGCGCGGATACGCAGTATTTT. Encoded protein: CASSQGIGTSADTQYF.

This clone was detected only once. The V gene is TRBV6-1, the J gene TRBJ2-7, with 7 bases matching TRBD2. Germline values: CDR1 MNHNS, CDR2 SASEGT. This CDR3 spans 16 amino acids. V shed 3 bases and J 4 bases; nucleotides not matched to a gene: 12. The CDR3: CASSEGGAAGPYEQYF. The CDR3 DNA follows: TGTGCCAGCAGTGAGGGAGGGGCAGCCGGCCCTTACGAGCAGTACTTC.